This TCR beta chain was identified in a study of CD8 T cells in ankylosing spondylitis. One entry per CDR3 protein results from TCRdb running MiXCR on the 5' RACE reads. The sample carries around 330,000 distinct CDR3 sequences, around a tenth recorded once. Concerning this clonotype itself: Its antigen is still unknown.

General study results and limits: Matched ankylosing spondylitis synovial fluid reportedly showed significant enrichment of disease-linked clones. Seemingly characteristic of ankylosing spondylitis blood was a TCR beta motif consisting of 7 or 8 highly homologous variants. Disease-linked clones bore a CD8+ phenotype and were relatively rare in peripheral blood.

Germline-derived CDR1 and CDR2 are SGHRS and YFSETQ. This CDR3 has 15 amino acids. Deletions cut 3 bases from V and 0 bases from J, with 11 bases between. This TCR derives from a female donor with ankylosing spondylitis or in good health (not recorded which). Sequenced sample: blood, either unsorted or a sorted T cell fraction (not recorded which). The chain uses TRBV5-1 and TRBJ2-3; D is perhaps TRBD1 or TRBD2 (5 bases each). The CDR3 DNA sequence: TGCGCCAGCAGCTCCCGGGGACCTAGCACAGATACGCAGTATTTT. Protein product: CASSSRGPSTDTQYF.